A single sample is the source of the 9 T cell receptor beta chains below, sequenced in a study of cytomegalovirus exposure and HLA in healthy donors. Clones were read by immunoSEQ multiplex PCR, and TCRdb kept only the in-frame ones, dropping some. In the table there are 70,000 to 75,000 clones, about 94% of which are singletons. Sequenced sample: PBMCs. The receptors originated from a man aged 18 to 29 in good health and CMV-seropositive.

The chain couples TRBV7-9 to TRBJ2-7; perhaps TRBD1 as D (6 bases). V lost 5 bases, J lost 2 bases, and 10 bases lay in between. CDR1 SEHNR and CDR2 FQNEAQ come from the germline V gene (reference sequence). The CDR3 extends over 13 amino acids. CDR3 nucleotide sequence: TGTGCCAGCAGCCCTTACAGGGCCTACGAGCAGTACTTC. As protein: CASSPYRAYEQYF.

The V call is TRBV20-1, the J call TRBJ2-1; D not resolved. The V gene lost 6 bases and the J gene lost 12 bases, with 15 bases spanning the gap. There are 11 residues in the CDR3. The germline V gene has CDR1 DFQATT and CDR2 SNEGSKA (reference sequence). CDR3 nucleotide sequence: TGCAGTGCAACTCTAGTTCCGATGCAGTTCTTC. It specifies CSATLVPMQFF.

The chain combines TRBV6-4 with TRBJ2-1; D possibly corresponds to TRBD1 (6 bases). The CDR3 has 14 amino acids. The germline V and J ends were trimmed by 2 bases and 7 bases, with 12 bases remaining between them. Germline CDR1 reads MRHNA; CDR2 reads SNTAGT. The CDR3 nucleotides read TGTGCCAGCAGTGACCAACAGGGCCGGAATGAGCAGTTCTTC. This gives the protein CASSDQQGRNEQFF.

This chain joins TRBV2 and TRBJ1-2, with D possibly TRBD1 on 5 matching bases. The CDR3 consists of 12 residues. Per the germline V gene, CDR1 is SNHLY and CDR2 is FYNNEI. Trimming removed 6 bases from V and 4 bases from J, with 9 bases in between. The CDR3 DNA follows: TGTGCCAGCAGCCCCAGGGTCTATGGCTACACCTTC. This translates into CASSPRVYGYTF.

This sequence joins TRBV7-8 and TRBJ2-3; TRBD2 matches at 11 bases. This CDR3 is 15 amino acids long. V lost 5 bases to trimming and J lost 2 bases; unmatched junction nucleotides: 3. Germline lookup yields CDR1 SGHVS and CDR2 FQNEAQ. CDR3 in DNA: TGTGCCAGCAGCCCTAGCGGGAGGCCCACAGATACGCAGTATTTT. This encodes CASSPSGRPTDTQYF.

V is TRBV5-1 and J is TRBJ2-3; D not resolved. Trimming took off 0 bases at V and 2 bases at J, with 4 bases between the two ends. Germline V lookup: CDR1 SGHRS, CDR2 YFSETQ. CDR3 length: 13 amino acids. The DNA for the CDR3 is TGCGCCAGCAGCTTGGACAACACAGATACGCAGTATTTT. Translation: CASSLDNTDTQYF.

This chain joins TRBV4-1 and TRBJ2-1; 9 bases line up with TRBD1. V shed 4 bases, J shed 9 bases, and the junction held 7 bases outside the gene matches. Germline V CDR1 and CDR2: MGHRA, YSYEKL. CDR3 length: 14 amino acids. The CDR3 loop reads CASSLRDREGEQFF. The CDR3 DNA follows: TGCGCCAGCAGCCTCCGGGACAGGGAGGGTGAGCAGTTCTTC.

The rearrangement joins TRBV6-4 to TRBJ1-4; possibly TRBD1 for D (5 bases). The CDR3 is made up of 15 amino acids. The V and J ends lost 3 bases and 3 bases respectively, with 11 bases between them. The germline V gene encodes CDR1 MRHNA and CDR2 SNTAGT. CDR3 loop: CASSEQGGPNEKLFF. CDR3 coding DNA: TGTGCCAGCAGTGAGCAGGGTGGGCCTAATGAAAAACTGTTTTTT.

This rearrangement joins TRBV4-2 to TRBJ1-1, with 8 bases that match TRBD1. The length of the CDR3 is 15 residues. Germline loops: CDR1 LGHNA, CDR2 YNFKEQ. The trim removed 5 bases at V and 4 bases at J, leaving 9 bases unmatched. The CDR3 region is CASSLPGGEGTEAFF. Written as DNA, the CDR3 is TGTGCCAGCAGCTTGCCAGGGGGCGAGGGCACTGAAGCTTTCTTT.